This T cell receptor (beta chain) was obtained from a study of blood T cell repertoires in COVID-19. Overall study context: COVID-19 samples collected from the United States, Italy and Spain covered acute and convalescent phases. PBMCs, B-cell-depleted T cells, or T cells were the source of the cDNA or gDNA that made up the material.

This CDR3 contains 17 residues. With 5 bases clipped from V and 0 bases from J, the junction kept 7 bases outside the gene matches. Germline V lookup: CDR1 SGHNT, CDR2 YENEEA. Original methodology: Nucleated cell counts were estimated from reference gene primer amplification. TCRdb keeps only in-frame clones here, not all; method: immunoSEQ multiplex PCR. V and J calls and clone size follow that table, whereas D and trimming were derived from the DNA. The data contain about 87,000 clones, around 86% of them singletons. The chain uses TRBV11-3 and TRBJ2-6; 7 bases are shared with TRBD2. This clonotype originated in a man aged 35 to 55 with acute or convalescent COVID-19. Sequencing used peripheral blood. The CDR3 sequence: CASSPGAGDSGANVLTF. The CDR3 region has the DNA TGTGCCAGCAGCCCCGGTGCGGGGGACTCTGGGGCCAACGTCCTGACTTTC.